What follows are 21 T cell receptor beta chains derived from one specimen sequenced in a study of blood T cell repertoires in COVID-19. Only in-frame clones appear in the TCRdb table, and some are missing; sequencing was by immunoSEQ multiplex PCR. The table shows about 380,000 clones, with around 84% occurring only once. The material sequenced was peripheral blood. These receptor sequences come from a young woman with acute or convalescent COVID-19.

The chain links TRBV4-1 to TRBJ2-7, with D perhaps matching TRBD2 (6 bases). The CDR3 runs to 16 residues. The germline CDR1 and CDR2 sequences are MGHRA and YSYEKL. The V end was cut by 0 bases, the J end by 5 bases, with 17 bases between. CDR3 bases: TGCGCCAGCAGCCAAGATTCCCTCGGAGGGGCTAACGAGCAGTACTTC. Its protein product is CASSQDSLGGANEQYF.

This chain uses TRBV6-2 or TRBV6-3 with TRBJ1-2, with TRBD1 matching over 11 bases. V was pared by 4 bases and J by 8 bases, with 6 bases of the junction left unmatched. Germline V gene sequence: CDR1 MNHEY, CDR2 SVGEGT. The CDR3 covers 14 residues. CDR3 loop: CASSWTGGSEGYTF. The CDR3 DNA is TGTGCCAGCAGTTGGACAGGGGGCTCGGAAGGCTACACCTTC.

The V and J genes are TRBV27 and TRBJ2-7; 10 bases are a match to TRBD1. The CDR3 contains 15 residues. The V gene's germline CDR1 is MNHEY and CDR2 SMNVEV (reference sequence). The trim removed 4 bases at V and 1 base at J, leaving 4 bases unmatched. Here the CDR3 DNA reads TGTGCCAGCAGTTCCCGGACAGGGGGGTCCTACGAGCAGTACTTC. This sequence encodes CASSSRTGGSYEQYF.

The chain couples TRBV30 to TRBJ2-3, with 7 bases matching TRBD1. This CDR3 region has 19 residues. CDR1 and CDR2 (germline): GTSNPN, SVGIG (reference sequence). The trim removed 1 base at V and 0 bases at J, leaving 16 bases unmatched. The CDR3 sequence: CAWSEPANRYRGSTDTQYF. CDR3 in DNA: TGTGCCTGGAGTGAGCCCGCCAACCGTTACAGGGGTAGCACAGATACGCAGTATTTT.

This chain links TRBV28 with TRBJ1-2, with TRBD1 matching 8 bases. V was pared by 5 bases and J by 5 bases, with 10 bases of the junction left unmatched. Germline-derived CDR1 and CDR2 are MDHEN and SYDVKM. The CDR3 is 15 residues long. DNA of the CDR3: TGTGCCAGCAGTCCATCCTCTCGACAGGGGTATGGCTACACCTTC. It specifies CASSPSSRQGYGYTF.

V is TRBV6-5 and J is TRBJ2-7, with TRBD2 as a possible D gene (6 bases). The CDR3 runs 12 residues. In germline, CDR1 is MNHEY, CDR2 SVGAGI. V was pared by 7 bases and J by 7 bases, with 14 bases between. DNA of the CDR3: TGTGCCAGCATTTATAACGGGGGAGAGCAGTACTTC. Translated, it gives CASIYNGGEQYF.

The chain uses TRBV5-1 and TRBJ2-3; TRBD1 agrees at 9 bases. CDR1 is SGHRS, CDR2 YFSETQ, per germline. V was pared by 2 bases and J by 2 bases, with 3 bases of the junction left unmatched. The CDR3 covers 15 residues. The CDR3 sequence: CASSLTGGHTDTQYF. CDR3 in DNA: TGCGCCAGCAGCTTAACAGGGGGCCACACAGATACGCAGTATTTT.

The rearrangement uses TRBV5-1 and TRBJ2-6; possible D gene TRBD1, 6 bases. V gave up 5 bases and J gave up 1 base, with 10 bases separating them. The germline CDR1 and CDR2 sequences are SGHRS and YFSETQ. CDR3 length: 15 amino acids. The CDR3 bases are TGCGCCAGCAGTCAAACAGGGTCTGGGGCCAACGTCCTGACTTTC. It specifies CASSQTGSGANVLTF.

The chain has TRBV2 and TRBJ2-1; weak D call: TRBD1 (6 bases). Germline assignment: CDR1 SNHLY and CDR2 FYNNEI. The CDR3 spans 16 residues. The V end lost 5 bases, the J end lost 6 bases, and 20 bases lay between the germline ends. CDR3 protein: CASSFRTERLTNEQFF. In nucleotides, the CDR3 is TGTGCCAGCAGTTTTAGGACAGAAAGACTTACCAATGAGCAGTTCTTC.

The rearrangement links TRBV28 to TRBJ2-3; 8 nucleotides match TRBD2. J lost 2 bases, V lost 2 bases, and 9 bases had no gene match. CDR1 and CDR2 from the germline V gene are MDHEN and SYDVKM. CDR3 length equals 17 residues. The CDR3 DNA follows: TGTGCCAGCAGTTTAAAGCCCCGGGGGGGAACCACAGATACGCAGTATTTT. As protein: CASSLKPRGGTTDTQYF.

The chain couples TRBV3-1 (or the pseudogene TRBV3-2) to TRBJ2-3; 7 bases fit TRBD2. Germline V gene data show CDR1 as LGHDT and CDR2 as YNNKEL (reference sequence). Trimming removed 5 bases from V and 0 bases from J; junction bases left unmatched: 11. There are 17 residues in the CDR3. The DNA for the CDR3 is TGTGCCAGCAGCTACAACATAGCGGGTTCTAGCACAGATACGCAGTATTTT. Amino acid sequence: CASSYNIAGSSTDTQYF.

The chain has TRBV5-6 and TRBJ1-4; D unresolved. This CDR3 has 13 residues. Per germline, CDR1 SGHDT and CDR2 YYEEEE. V lost 3 bases to trimming and J lost 12 bases, with 15 bases between them. In DNA, the CDR3 is TGTGCCAGCAGCTCTGGAGTGGGAGTTGAACTGTTTTTT. Translated, it gives CASSSGVGVELFF.

This clone has more than one count but fewer than ten. The rearrangement uses TRBV2 and TRBJ1-2, with 8 nucleotides matching TRBD1. This CDR3 region has 14 residues. J gave up 1 base and V 5 bases, and 3 bases lay outside the gene matches. Germline V gives CDR1 SNHLY, CDR2 FYNNEI. The CDR3 coding sequence is TGTGCCAGCAGTAGGGACAGGCTTAACTATGGCTACACCTTC. It translates to CASSRDRLNYGYTF.

The chain links TRBV7-9 to TRBJ1-2; TRBD1 is a possible D gene (6 bases). CDR1 SEHNR and CDR2 FQNEAQ come from the germline V gene (reference sequence). The V and J ends lost 5 bases and 0 bases respectively, with 13 bases between them. The CDR3 length is 15 residues. CDR3 bases: TGTGCCAGCAGCCGCGAAGGGGGGGCTAACTATGGCTACACCTTC. Translation gives CASSREGGANYGYTF.

On this clone itself: The junction and the germline gene differ at one end; a read error may be behind it. The chain has TRBV7-9 and TRBJ2-7; D may be TRBD2 (5 bases). CDR1 and CDR2 from the germline V gene are SEHNR and FQNEAQ (reference sequence). The CDR3 has 15 amino acids. This CDR3 reads CASTLAFASSYEQYF. DNA of the CDR3: TGTGCCAGCACCTTAGCGTTCGCGAGCTCCTACGAGCAGTACTTC.

The chain is built from TRBV28 and TRBJ1-1; TRBD1 matches 10 bases. The junction had 9 bases not matched to a gene; V was cut back by 5 bases and J by 0 bases. The CDR3 totals 17 residues. The germline CDR1 and CDR2 sequences are MDHEN and SYDVKM. In nucleotides, the CDR3 is TGTGCCAGCAGTGCGCCGGGACAGGGGTACATGAACACTGAAGCTTTCTTT. Its translation is CASSAPGQGYMNTEAFF. The full variable domain, its missing parts supplied by reference TRBV28 and TRBJ1-1, is DVKVTQSSRYLVKRTGEKVFLECVQDMDHENMFWYRQDPGLGLRLIYFSYDVKMKEKGDIPEGYSVSREKKERFSLILESASTNQTSMYLCASSAPGQGYMNTEAFFGQGTRLTVV.

This rearrangement joins TRBV5-4 to TRBJ2-4; D might be TRBD2 (6 bases). Germline CDR1 is SGHNT and CDR2 is YYREEE (reference sequence). The CDR3 extends over 14 amino acids. The V end was cut by 4 bases, the J end by 9 bases, with 17 bases between. In nucleotides, the CDR3 is TGTGCCAGCAGCCCGGGACCCACAGCGGGCATTCAGTACTTC. Protein sequence: CASSPGPTAGIQYF.

The chain is built from TRBV30 and TRBJ2-4; D possibly corresponds to TRBD1 (6 bases). The CDR3 sequence is 14 residues long. The V gene lost 2 bases and the J gene lost 0 bases, with 8 bases spanning the gap. Looked up from germline, CDR1 is GTSNPN and CDR2 is SVGIG (reference sequence). The CDR3, as DNA: TGTGCCTGGAGTCCAGGGGTAGCCAAAAACATTCAGTACTTC. Residues: CAWSPGVAKNIQYF.

The chain links TRBV5-6 to TRBJ1-1; D gene uncertain. In germline, CDR1 is SGHDT, CDR2 YYEEEE. The ends were cut back, 0 bases at V and 5 bases at J, with 11 bases in the middle. The CDR3 length is 14 residues. The DNA of the CDR3 is TGTGCCAGCAGCTTGGGGGCGAGAGGGACTGAAGCTTTCTTT. Amino acids: CASSLGARGTEAFF.

The chain employs TRBV4-1 and TRBJ2-3, with 8 bases fitting TRBD2. Germline-derived CDR1 and CDR2 are MGHRA and YSYEKL. The ends lost 1 base at V and 2 bases at J; junction bases unmatched: 8. There are 17 residues in the CDR3. The CDR3 sequence: CASSQVRELAATDTQYF. CDR3 sequence (DNA): TGCGCCAGCAGCCAAGTCAGGGAACTAGCGGCCACAGATACGCAGTATTTT.

The chain is built from TRBV10-3 and TRBJ1-1; TRBD1 might be the D (6 bases). Germline CDR1 ENHRY, CDR2 SYGVKD. The CDR3 length is 15 residues. Trimming removed 6 bases from V and 2 bases from J, with 16 bases in between. In DNA, the CDR3 is TGTGCCATCAGGTCGGACAGAGGGCATAACACTGAAGCTTTCTTT. The encoded protein is CAIRSDRGHNTEAFF.